The TCR beta chain described here comes from a study of blood T cell repertoires in COVID-19. The CDR3 loop spans 15 amino acids. V was trimmed by 4 bases and J by 1 base, leaving 13 bases between them. Germline V gene data show CDR1 as LNHDA and CDR2 as SQIVND (reference sequence). Method: immunoSEQ multiplex PCR; TCRdb's copy keeps in-frame clones and lacks some. The data contain roughly 69,000 clones, under 85% of them seen just once; the ten biggest clones take up roughly 14%. The source material was peripheral blood. The sequence derives from a man in his forties or fifties with COVID-19, enrolled during active disease. The chain employs TRBV19 and TRBJ1-1; D might be TRBD1 (6 bases). The CDR3 sequence is CASSTTDRRNTEAFF. For the CDR3, the DNA is TGTGCCAGTAGTACCACGGACAGAAGGAACACTGAAGCTTTCTTT.